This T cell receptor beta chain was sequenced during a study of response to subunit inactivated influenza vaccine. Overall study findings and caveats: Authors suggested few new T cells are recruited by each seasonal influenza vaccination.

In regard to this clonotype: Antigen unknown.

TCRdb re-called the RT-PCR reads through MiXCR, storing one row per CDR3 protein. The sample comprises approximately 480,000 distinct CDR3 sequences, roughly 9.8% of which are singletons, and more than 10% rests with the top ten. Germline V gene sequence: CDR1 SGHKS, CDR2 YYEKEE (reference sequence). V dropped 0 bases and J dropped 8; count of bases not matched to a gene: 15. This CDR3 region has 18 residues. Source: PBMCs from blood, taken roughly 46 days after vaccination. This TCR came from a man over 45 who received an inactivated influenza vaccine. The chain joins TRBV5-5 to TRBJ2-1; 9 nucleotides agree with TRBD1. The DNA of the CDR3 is TGTGCCAGCAGCTTGGGGATATCCGGGACAGGGATTACCCATGAGCAGTTCTTC. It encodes CASSLGISGTGITHEQFF. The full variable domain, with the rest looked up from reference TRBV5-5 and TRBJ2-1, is DAGVTQSPTHLIKTRGQQVTLRCSPISGHKSVSWYQQVLGQGPQFIFQYYEKEERGRGNFPDRFSARQFPNYSSELNVNALLLGDSALYLCASSLGISGTGITHEQFFGPGTRLTVL.